Listed below are T cell receptor beta chains from one sample, sequenced in a study of blood T cell repertoires in COVID-19. TCRdb's copy holds only in-frame clones and misses some; the assay was immunoSEQ multiplex PCR. The sample has some 73,000 clones; approximately 86% are singletons. The sample consisted of peripheral blood. These receptors were collected from a man of 80 years or more with COVID-19, enrolled during active disease. CDR3s include the opening cysteine and the closing phenylalanine or tryptophan. The D gene is left open where the match is weak. Clone size appears in some rows only: once, few, many, or a class for an expanded clone.

D	size	V	J	DNA	CDR3
NA	NA	TRBV27	TRBJ2-7	TGTGCCAGCAGTTTCGCCCTAAGGGGGTCCTACGAGCAGTACTTC	CASSFALRGSYEQYF
TRBD1	NA	TRBV19	TRBJ2-7	TGTGCCAGTAGTAGGACAGGGGGATTGTACGAGCAGTACTTC	CASSRTGGLYEQYF
TRBD1	NA	TRBV9	TRBJ1-1	TGTGCCAGCAGCTTAGGACAGGCCGGGACTGAAGCTTTCTTT	CASSLGQAGTEAFF
NA	NA	TRBV10-1	TRBJ1-1	TGCGCCAGCAAAGTTCCAAGCAACACTGAAGCTTTCTTT	CASKVPSNTEAFF
NA	NA	TRBV6-5	TRBJ1-5	TGTGCCAGCAGTTCGGGGGGGTCTAGCAATCAGCCCCAGCATTTT	CASSSGGSSNQPQHF
TRBD1	NA	TRBV7-2	TRBJ2-2	TGTGCCAGCAGCCCCGGACAGGGATACGGGGAGCTGTTTTTT	CASSPGQGYGELFF
NA	NA	TRBV28	TRBJ1-2	TGTGCCAGCAGTGGGGGGGGGCGCAGGTATGGCTACACCTTC	CASSGGGRRYGYTF
TRBD2	NA	TRBV6-2/TRBV6-3	TRBJ2-2	TGTGCCAGCAGCCCCCACTTTAGCGGGGGAAACACCGGGGAGCTGTTTTTT	CASSPHFSGGNTGELFF
NA	NA	TRBV5-4	TRBJ1-2	TGTGCCAGCAGTAAAGGACTGGAAGGCTATGGCTACACCTTC	CASSKGLEGYGYTF
NA	NA	TRBV5-1	TRBJ2-5	TGCGCCAGCAGCCCCAGGTTGGCAGTACAAGAGACCCAGTACTTC	CASSPRLAVQETQYF
TRBD1	once	TRBV5-1	TRBJ1-1	TGCGCCAGTGCGGTACAGGGGGCCACTGAAGCTTTCTTT	CASAVQGATEAFF
NA	NA	TRBV4-1	TRBJ1-2	TGCGCCAGCAGCCAAGAAGCGCAGTCTTATGGCTACACCTTC	CASSQEAQSYGYTF
TRBD1	NA	TRBV19	TRBJ2-7	TGTGCCAGTAGTAGGACAGGGGACTACGAGCAGTACTTC	CASSRTGDYEQYF
TRBD2	NA	TRBV11-2	TRBJ2-7	TGTGCCAGCAGCTCGCTGCGGGGGGCCTCCTACGAGCAGTACTTC	CASSSLRGASYEQYF
NA	NA	TRBV4-1	TRBJ1-5	TGCGCCAGCAGCCAAGGTAACGCGGGGGAGAAGCCCCAGCATTTT	CASSQGNAGEKPQHF
TRBD2	NA	TRBV24-1	TRBJ2-1	TGTGCCACCAGTCATCAGCAGACTAGCGGGGGGAATGAGCAGTTCTTC	CATSHQQTSGGNEQFF
NA	NA	TRBV2	TRBJ1-5	TGTGCCAGCAGTGAAAGGGGGTATAGCAATCAGCCCCAGCATTTT	CASSERGYSNQPQHF
NA	NA	TRBV28	TRBJ1-3	TGTGCCAGCAGCTCACCGGGAATTCCTCAGCCCTCTGGAAACACCATATATTTT	CASSSPGIPQPSGNTIYF
NA	once	TRBV5-1	TRBJ1-2	TGCGCCAGCAGCTTGGGGGATACAGGTTCGGGCTACACCTTC	CASSLGDTGSGYTF
TRBD2	NA	TRBV5-4	TRBJ2-7	TGTGCCAGCAGCACCGCGGGGGGGAGCTACGAGCAGTACTTC	CASSTAGGSYEQYF
NA	few	TRBV11-3	TRBJ1-4	TGTGCCAGCAGCAGAGGAGTTGCAACTAATGAAAAACTGTTTTTT	CASSRGVATNEKLFF
NA	NA	TRBV5-1	TRBJ1-2	TGCGCCAGCAGCATCCGGGATACACGTGGCTACACCTTC	CASSIRDTRGYTF
NA	once	TRBV6-4	TRBJ2-3	TGTGCCAGCAGTGAAGATTACTCAGATACGCAGTATTTT	CASSEDYSDTQYF
TRBD1	NA	TRBV5-1	TRBJ2-5	TGCGCCAGCAGCGCGGGACAGGAAGAGACCCAGTACTTC	CASSAGQEETQYF
NA	NA	TRBV6-1	TRBJ2-3	TGTGCCAGCAGTGAGGGACAACGGAGCACAGATACGCAGTATTTT	CASSEGQRSTDTQYF
NA	NA	TRBV6-4	TRBJ1-1	TGTGCCAGCAGTGAGTATGGTGGGAGGACTGAAGCTTTCTTT	CASSEYGGRTEAFF
TRBD2	NA	TRBV5-1	TRBJ2-3	TGCGCCAGCAGCTTGGGCCTAGCGGGGGGAGATACGCAGTATTTT	CASSLGLAGGDTQYF
NA	once	TRBV4-3	TRBJ1-4	TGCGCCAGCAGCCAAGGGGGGAACGGACAGCCTAAGGAAAAACTGTTTTTT	CASSQGGNGQPKEKLFF
NA	NA	TRBV18	TRBJ1-1	TGTGCCAGCTCGACCATGGACGGGACTCATAATGAAGCTTTCTTT	CASSTMDGTHNEAFF
TRBD1	once	TRBV12-3/TRBV12-4	TRBJ1-2	TGTGCCAGCTCACGGACAGGGACCTACACCTTC	CASSRTGTYTF
TRBD1	NA	TRBV27	TRBJ2-3	TGTGCCACACACAGGGGGCGGACAGATACGCAGTATTTT	CATHRGRTDTQYF
NA	NA	TRBV7-8	TRBJ2-2	TGTGCCAGCAGCTTACTAGTTAACACCGGGGAGCTGTTTTTT	CASSLLVNTGELFF
TRBD1	NA	TRBV6-1	TRBJ1-2	TGTGCCAGCAGTGAAACAGGGGTGGATGGCTACACCTTC	CASSETGVDGYTF
TRBD1	once	TRBV5-4	TRBJ1-2	TGTGCCAGCAGCCGAGGACAGGGCTATGGCTACACCTTC	CASSRGQGYGYTF
TRBD1	NA	TRBV19	TRBJ2-2	TGTGCCAGTAGTATTTTTAGGGGGCGAGACACCGGGGAGCTGTTTTTT	CASSIFRGRDTGELFF
NA	once	TRBV2	TRBJ1-6	TGTGCCAGCAGTGAGGGGGGTTCAAGTTATAATTCACCCCTCCACTTT	CASSEGGSSYNSPLHF
NA	NA	TRBV4-3	TRBJ1-2	TGCGCCAGCAGCCAAGAGGTCCGAGTTCGGGACTATGGCTACACCTTC	CASSQEVRVRDYGYTF
TRBD2	NA	TRBV2	TRBJ2-3	TGTGCCAGCGGGGGGGCAGATACGCAGTATTTT	CASGGADTQYF
NA	NA	TRBV5-1	TRBJ2-2	TGCGCCAGCAGCTTGGGAGCTAGCGTCAACACCGGGGAGCTGTTTTTT	CASSLGASVNTGELFF
TRBD1	once	TRBV3-1/TRBV3-2	TRBJ2-5	TGTGCCAGCAGATCTAGGGGGCTTCAGGAGACCCAGTACTTC	CASRSRGLQETQYF
NA	few	TRBV27	TRBJ1-5	TGTGCCAGCAGTTTACAAGGGGTCAATCAGCCCCAGCATTTT	CASSLQGVNQPQHF
NA	NA	TRBV9	TRBJ1-1	TGTGCCAGCAGCGTAGACCAGGGGATTGACACTGAAGCTTTCTTT	CASSVDQGIDTEAFF
NA	NA	TRBV7-8	TRBJ2-7	TGTGCCAGCAGCTCGCTTAACAGGGCGAGCTCCTACGAGCAGTACTTC	CASSSLNRASSYEQYF
TRBD1	NA	TRBV7-7	TRBJ2-1	TGTGCCAGCAGCTTGGACAGGGGAAATGAGCAGTTCTTC	CASSLDRGNEQFF
NA	NA	TRBV5-1	TRBJ2-3	TGCGCCAGCAGCTTCTCTCGTACAGATACGCAGTATTTT	CASSFSRTDTQYF
TRBD1	few	TRBV27	TRBJ1-3	TGTGCCAGATCACGACAGGGCTCTGGAAACACCATATATTTT	CARSRQGSGNTIYF
TRBD2	NA	TRBV2	TRBJ2-3	TGTGCCAGCAGCCGAATTCTAGCGGGGGGGGCAGATACGCAGTATTTT	CASSRILAGGADTQYF
NA	NA	TRBV4-2	TRBJ1-2	TGTGCCAGCAGCCAGGCCACTACAGGCTACTATGGCTACACCTTC	CASSQATTGYYGYTF
NA	NA	TRBV6-6	TRBJ2-5	TGTGCCAGCAGTTACTCGGGGGGTGATTCCGCGGAGACCCAGTACTTC	CASSYSGGDSAETQYF
NA	NA	TRBV10-2	TRBJ1-1	TGCGCCAGCAGTGAGAACCGTGGACATAAGAACACTGAAGCTTTCTTT	CASSENRGHKNTEAFF
TRBD1	NA	TRBV6-2/TRBV6-3	TRBJ1-5	TGTGCCAGCAGTTACGCCGGGACAGGGGTCCAGCCCCAGCATTTT	CASSYAGTGVQPQHF
NA	NA	TRBV7-8	TRBJ2-2	TGTGCCAGCAGCCCCGATCTAACCGGGGAGCTGTTTTTT	CASSPDLTGELFF
TRBD1	NA	TRBV5-1	TRBJ1-2	TGCGCCAGCAGCTTGAGCACGCCGGGACAGGGGGCAATCGACTATGGCTACACCTTC	CASSLSTPGQGAIDYGYTF
TRBD1	NA	TRBV18	TRBJ1-1	TGTGCCAGCTCACCCGGACAGGGGCGAAGGACTGAAGCTTTCTTT	CASSPGQGRRTEAFF
TRBD2	NA	TRBV6-6	TRBJ2-7	TGTGCCAGCGGCTCTAGCGGGGGGGTGTACGAGCAGTACTTC	CASGSSGGVYEQYF
TRBD1	NA	TRBV27	TRBJ1-1	TGTGCCAGCAGCACTGACAGGGCCACTGAAGCTTTCTTT	CASSTDRATEAFF
NA	NA	TRBV14	TRBJ1-1	TGTGCCAGCAGCCCCAACTTAATGAACACTGAAGCTTTCTTT	CASSPNLMNTEAFF
NA	NA	TRBV5-5	TRBJ1-2	TGTGCCAGCAGCTTCCTAGTTAACTATGGCTACACCTTC	CASSFLVNYGYTF
NA	NA	TRBV29-1	TRBJ1-2	TGCAGCGTTGCGAGCGCCGGTAGCGGCTACACCTTC	CSVASAGSGYTF